The 25 T cell receptor beta chains listed next were all sequenced from one sample in a study of CD8 T cells in ankylosing spondylitis. A single record per CDR3 protein comes from TCRdb applying MiXCR to the 5' RACE reads. This sample has tens of thousands of distinct CDR3 sequences, with more than 9.5% found just once. The sequencing sample was made of blood, either unsorted or a sorted T cell fraction (not recorded which). Every receptor here comes from a male donor with ankylosing spondylitis or in good health (not recorded which).

Many counts were recorded for this clonotype. V usage is TRBV7-2 and J usage is TRBJ1-1; D may be TRBD1 (6 bases). Germline CDR1 SGHTA, CDR2 FQGNSA. The ends were cut back, 5 bases at V and 2 bases at J, with 9 bases in the middle. This CDR3 is built from 13 residues. The CDR3 coding sequence is TGTGCCAGCAGCACAGGGCCCAACACTGAAGCTTTCTTT. Translating gives CASSTGPNTEAFF.

This clonotype appeared many times. This chain connects TRBV5-1 to TRBJ2-5; 14 bases fit TRBD2. This CDR3 is built from 17 residues. In germline, CDR1 is SGHRS, CDR2 YFSETQ. Unmatched junction bases numbered 6, after V lost 4 bases and J lost 1 base. The CDR3: CASSSRTSGGTQETQYF. CDR3 coding DNA: TGCGCCAGCAGCAGTAGGACTAGCGGGGGGACCCAAGAGACCCAGTACTTC. Looking up the rest from reference TRBV5-1 and TRBJ2-5 gives the full variable domain: KAGVTQTPRYLIKTRGQQVTLSCSPISGHRSVSWYQQTPGQGLQFLFEYFSETQRNKGNFPGRFSGRQFSNSRSEMNVSTLELGDSALYLCASSSRTSGGTQETQYFGPGTRLLVL.

This clonotype appeared many times. The chain joins TRBV12-3 or TRBV12-4 to TRBJ1-5; D ambiguous. The CDR3 totals 14 residues. Trimming took off 0 bases at V and 0 bases at J, with 3 bases between the two ends. The CDR3 is CASSLAVSNQPQHF. In DNA form, the CDR3 reads TGTGCCAGCAGTTTAGCAGTTAGCAATCAGCCCCAGCATTTT.

This clonotype is medium-sized by share. The chain uses TRBV10-3 and TRBJ2-3; D unclear. Between the trimmed V and J ends, which lost 4 bases and 6 bases, there was a span of 8 bases. The CDR3 has 12 amino acids. The germline V gene has CDR1 ENHRY and CDR2 SYGVKD. The CDR3 coding sequence is TGTGCCATCAGTGTAGTCGGGGATACGCAGTATTTT. This gives the protein CAISVVGDTQYF.

This clonotype was seen repeatedly, ten times or more. This chain joins TRBV5-1 and TRBJ2-3; 9 bases are shared with TRBD1. The CDR3 length is 17 residues. The V segment lost 1 base and the J segment 4 bases; nucleotides outside the gene matches: 10. The germline CDR1 and CDR2 sequences are SGHRS and YFSETQ. The CDR3 nucleotides are TGCGCCAGCAGCTTGTATACGGGACAGGGAACGCCAGATACGCAGTATTTT. Its protein product is CASSLYTGQGTPDTQYF.

V is TRBV7-9 and J is TRBJ1-1, with D perhaps TRBD1 (6 bases). Trimming removed 8 bases at V and 10 bases at J, with 20 bases between. Germline V gives CDR1 SEHNR, CDR2 FQNEAQ (reference sequence). This CDR3 spans 13 amino acids. The CDR3 region is CASRTTGSQGAFF. The CDR3 coding sequence is TGTGCCAGCCGGACAACAGGGAGCCAAGGAGCTTTCTTT.

This clonotype was counted ten times or more. The V call is TRBV4-2, the J call TRBJ2-2, with D possibly being TRBD2 (5 bases). Germline-derived CDR1 and CDR2 are LGHNA and YNFKEQ. This CDR3 has 15 amino acids. Trimming removed 5 bases from V and 2 bases from J, with 12 bases in between. Here the CDR3 DNA reads TGTGCCAGCAGCTACGGGATTGAAAACACCGGGGAGCTGTTTTTT. Translation: CASSYGIENTGELFF.

This clonotype has more than one count but fewer than ten. The V gene is TRBV5-1, the J gene TRBJ2-3, with 8 bases that match TRBD1. The V gene end was trimmed by 4 bases and the J gene end by 4 bases; junction bases not matched to a gene: 8. The CDR3 has 15 amino acids. Germline assignment: CDR1 SGHRS and CDR2 YFSETQ. The DNA of the CDR3 is TGCGCCAGCAGCCCATCGACAGGGGAGGCAGATACGCAGTATTTT. Protein sequence: CASSPSTGEADTQYF.

This clonotype was counted between two and nine times. The J gene is TRBJ1-5, the V gene TRBV3-1, with a weak D call TRBD1 (5 bases). V lost 1 base to trimming and J lost 1 base, with 5 bases between them. Germline CDR1 reads LGHDT; CDR2 reads YNNKEL (reference sequence). This CDR3 region has 14 residues. The CDR3 sequence: CASSQGDSNQPQHF. CDR3 nucleotide sequence: TGTGCCAGCAGCCAAGGGGACAGCAATCAGCCCCAGCATTTT.

About this clonotype: A much bigger clone sits one base away, suggesting this may be a read error. This sequence joins TRBV6-5 and TRBJ2-7, with TRBD2 as a possible D gene (7 bases). The germline CDR1 and CDR2 sequences are MNHEY and SVGAGI. This CDR3 region has 16 residues. The CDR3 here is CASSYRPGGLAYEQCF. The CDR3 nucleotides are TGTGCCAGCAGTTATCGACCGGGGGGCCTAGCCTACGAGCAGTGCTTC.

Of note for this clonotype: A much larger clone is a single base away; this may be a read error. This chain joins TRBV20-1 and TRBJ2-7, with no clear D. The CDR3 consists of 15 residues. The germline CDR1 and CDR2 sequences are DFQATT and SNEGSKA (reference sequence). The CDR3 nucleotides are TGCAGTGCCAGAGAGGACCATGATATGACCTACGAGCAGTACTTC. Protein product: CSAREDHDMTYEQYF.

This clonotype was counted ten times or more. V gene TRBV18 combines with J gene TRBJ2-1, with TRBD2 identical over 9 bases. Germline V gives CDR1 KGHSH, CDR2 LQKENI. CDR3 length: 17 amino acids. The trim removed 3 bases at V and 7 bases at J, leaving 13 bases unmatched. Here the CDR3 reads CASSPPFTAGGRNEQFF. CDR3 DNA sequence: TGTGCCAGCTCACCCCCCTTTACGGCGGGGGGGCGTAATGAGCAGTTCTTC.

The chain carries TRBV7-9 and TRBJ2-1; D may be TRBD2 (5 bases). Germline lookup yields CDR1 SEHNR and CDR2 FQNEAQ (reference sequence). V gave up 1 base and J gave up 10 bases, with 8 bases separating them. The CDR3 is 12 amino acids. For the CDR3, the DNA is TGTGCCAGCAGCTTAGGCGGCGGGGAGCAGTTCTTC. Translated, it gives CASSLGGGEQFF.

This clonotype has at least ten counts. In DNA form, the CDR3 reads TGTGCCAGCAGCACGGGACTGGGGCCAGATACGCAGTATTTT. It yields the protein CASSTGLGPDTQYF. The chain is built from TRBV6-6 and TRBJ2-3, with D perhaps TRBD2 (6 bases). Germline CDR1 and CDR2: MNHNY and SVGAGI (reference sequence). The V end lost 6 bases, the J end lost 4 bases, and 14 bases lay between the germline ends. The CDR3 runs to 14 residues.

This clonotype was counted ten times or more. The chain uses TRBV6-1 and TRBJ1-1; D gene ambiguous. Germline assignment: CDR1 MNHNS and CDR2 SASEGT. The CDR3 runs to 11 residues. V shed 7 bases and J shed 6 bases, with 9 bases lying between them. The DNA for the CDR3 is TGTGCCAGCACCTGGGTTTCTGAAGCTTTCTTT. Its translation is CASTWVSEAFF.

This clonotype was seen at least ten times. The chain joins TRBV20-1 to TRBJ2-5; D unresolved. V was cut by 7 bases and J by 5 bases, with 11 bases left in between. The CDR3 length is 11 residues. CDR1 is DFQATT, CDR2 SNEGSKA, per germline (reference sequence). CDR3 protein: CSVSDRETQYF. The CDR3 DNA reads TGCAGTGTTTCAGATCGGGAGACCCAGTACTTC.

V usage is TRBV30 and J usage is TRBJ1-4; no firm D call. The V gene's germline CDR1 is GTSNPN and CDR2 SVGIG (reference sequence). The CDR3 has 14 amino acids. V lost 1 base, J lost 8 bases, and 14 bases lay in between. CDR3 in DNA: TGTGCCTGGAGTGAAACGCCGGCCCCAGAAAAACTGTTTTTT. This translates into CAWSETPAPEKLFF.

The table lists this clonotype with many counts. The chain links TRBV2 to TRBJ2-5; D gene uncertain. The CDR3 consists of 12 residues. V dropped 4 bases and J dropped 4 bases, with 7 bases sitting between them. Germline V CDR1 and CDR2: SNHLY, FYNNEI. The CDR3 protein is CASSGAGETQYF. DNA for the CDR3: TGTGCCAGCAGTGGTGCCGGAGAGACCCAGTACTTC. Combining the CDR3 with reference TRBV2 and TRBJ2-5 gives the whole variable domain EPEVTQTPSHQVTQMGQEVILRCVPISNHLYFYWYRQILGQKVEFLVSFYNNEISEKSEIFDDQFSVERPDGSNFTLKIRSTKLEDSAMYFCASSGAGETQYFGPGTRLLVL.

This clonotype was seen a few times. The chain combines TRBV28 with TRBJ2-7, with D possibly called TRBD1 or TRBD2 (6 bases each). The CDR3 totals 16 residues. Germline V gene lookup returns CDR1 MDHEN and CDR2 SYDVKM. Trimming took 6 bases from V and 3 from J, leaving 21 bases between them. The CDR3 DNA is TGTGCCAGCAGGTCGTTCTACGGGGGCCAGGACTACGAGCAGTACTTC. Translating gives CASRSFYGGQDYEQYF.

This clonotype was seen many times. The V gene is TRBV7-2, the J gene TRBJ2-7; possibly TRBD1 or TRBD2 for D (5 bases each). V lost 7 bases and J 6 bases, leaving 16 bases between the germline ends. The germline CDR1 and CDR2 sequences are SGHTA and FQGNSA. The CDR3 is 13 amino acids. The CDR3 DNA reads TGTGCCAGCACCCTCCCCTCAGGGAGCGAGCAGTACTTC. Protein sequence: CASTLPSGSEQYF. Filled out from reference TRBV7-2 and TRBJ2-7, the complete variable domain reads GAGVSQSPSNKVTEKGKDVELRCDPISGHTALYWYRQSLGQGLEFLIYFQGNSAPDKSGLPSDRFSAERTGGSVSTLTIQRTQQEDSAVYLCASTLPSGSEQYFGPGTRLTVT.

This clonotype appeared many times. The V and J genes are TRBV20-1 and TRBJ2-2; TRBD2 matches at 8 bases. Trimming at V came to 3 bases and at J to 5 bases, leaving 5 bases not matched to a gene. This CDR3 is built from 14 residues. Germline CDR1 is DFQATT and CDR2 is SNEGSKA (reference sequence). This CDR3 is CSARGAGGTGELFF. CDR3 in DNA: TGCAGTGCTAGGGGCGCGGGGGGAACCGGGGAGCTGTTTTTT.

This clonotype was seen ten or more times. The V call is TRBV5-1, the J call TRBJ2-1; D gene uncertain. The germline V and J ends were trimmed by 0 bases and 2 bases, with 9 bases remaining between them. CDR3 length: 15 amino acids. The germline V gene encodes CDR1 SGHRS and CDR2 YFSETQ. The CDR3 nucleotides are TGCGCCAGCAGCTTGGTCGAGGTCCCCTACAATGAGCAGTTCTTC. It is translated as CASSLVEVPYNEQFF.

Ten or more counts support this clonotype. This chain connects TRBV5-1 to TRBJ1-5; the D gene is possibly TRBD1 (6 bases). Looked up from germline, CDR1 is SGHRS and CDR2 is YFSETQ. The CDR3 runs to 16 residues. The V end was cut by 3 bases, the J end by 0 bases, with 13 bases between. The CDR3 region is CASSSHRVGSNQPQHF. The CDR3 nucleotides are TGCGCCAGCAGCTCCCACAGGGTAGGTAGCAATCAGCCCCAGCATTTT.

This clonotype has a handful of counts. The J gene is TRBJ2-1, the V gene TRBV4-1, with TRBD2 identical over 10 bases. CDR1 and CDR2 from the germline V gene are MGHRA and YSYEKL. The CDR3 is made up of 16 amino acids. The V gene end was trimmed by 6 bases and the J gene end by 8 bases; junction bases not matched to a gene: 13. The CDR3 reads CASRSTSGVDMDEQFF. The CDR3 DNA is TGCGCCAGCAGATCCACTAGCGGGGTGGATATGGATGAGCAGTTCTTC.

In regard to this clonotype: One junction end does not reproduce the germline sequence, and a read error may be involved. This sequence joins TRBV28 and TRBJ2-7; weak D call: TRBD1 (6 bases). This CDR3 is built from 15 residues. Germline V gene data show CDR1 as MDHEN and CDR2 as SYDVKM. This CDR3 is CTSSLAGATSYEQYF. The CDR3, as DNA: TGTACCAGCAGTTTAGCAGGGGCGACCTCCTACGAGCAGTACTTC. Supplemented by reference TRBV28 and TRBJ2-7, the full variable domain reads DVKVTQSSRYLVKRTGEKVFLECVQDMDHENMFWYRQDPGLGLRLIYFSYDVKMKEKGDIPEGYSVSREKKERFSLILESASTNQTSMYLCTSSLAGATSYEQYFGPGTRLTVT.